This entry lists 5 T cell receptor beta chains sequenced from one sample in a study of blood T cell repertoires in COVID-19 (dated by TCRdb to 2020 to 2022). Receptor amplification or capture employed the immunoSEQ multiplex PCR assay. This is the immuneACCESS table as TCRdb keeps it, with only in-frame sequences that have V and J called. A part of the clones is gone; compared with another copy, unresolved V genes explain less than half, and the rest is unexplained. The sample records approximately 170,000 clones, roughly four fifths of which are singletons. Under 15% of the sample is held by the ten biggest clonotypes. Sequencing was carried out using peripheral blood. The receptors originated from a man between 65 and 85 years old who had recovered from COVID-19.

The chain couples TRBV20-1 to TRBJ2-1, with D perhaps TRBD1 (6 bases). Germline V gives CDR1 DFQATT, CDR2 SNEGSKA (reference sequence). The ends were cut back, 6 bases at V and 10 bases at J, with 13 bases in the middle. There are 11 residues in the CDR3. The DNA of the CDR3 is TGCAGTGCGGCGGCAGACAGGGAGCAGTTCTTC. Translation: CSAAADREQFF.

V gene TRBV30 combines with J gene TRBJ2-3; 7 bases match TRBD2. V dropped 5 bases and J dropped 2; count of bases not matched to a gene: 1. The germline V gene encodes CDR1 GTSNPN and CDR2 SVGIG (reference sequence). The CDR3 consists of 12 residues. The CDR3 DNA follows: TGTGCCTGGGGGAGGGTCACAGATACGCAGTATTTT. This encodes CAWGRVTDTQYF.

CDR3 residues: CAISEGNRNQPQHF. In DNA form, the CDR3 reads TGTGCCATCAGTGAGGGGAACAGGAATCAGCCCCAGCATTTT. This chain links TRBV10-3 with TRBJ1-5, with D perhaps matching TRBD1 (5 bases). The germline V gene has CDR1 ENHRY and CDR2 SYGVKD. There are 14 residues in the CDR3. Trimming removed 2 bases at V and 4 bases at J, with 9 bases between.

The chain joins TRBV4-2 to TRBJ1-5, with a tentative D call TRBD1 (5 bases). The V end was cut by 0 bases, the J end by 8 bases, with 17 bases between. CDR1 and CDR2 from the germline V gene are LGHNA and YNFKEQ. The CDR3 runs to 16 residues. CDR3 region: CASSQERVGAREPQHF. In DNA form, the CDR3 reads TGTGCCAGCAGCCAAGAACGGGTAGGGGCAAGGGAGCCCCAGCATTTT.

The genes are TRBV9 and TRBJ2-7; perhaps TRBD1 as D (5 bases). The CDR3 contains 14 residues. V gave up 4 bases and J gave up 5 bases, with 16 bases separating them. Germline CDR1 reads SGDLS; CDR2 reads YYNGEE. CDR3 amino acids: CASSPQTARNEQYF. The CDR3 DNA follows: TGTGCCAGCAGCCCCCAGACAGCACGGAACGAGCAGTACTTC.